The 28 T cell receptor beta chains below come from one sample, sequenced in a study of blood T cell repertoires in COVID-19. Assay: immunoSEQ multiplex PCR; the TCRdb copy retains only in-frame clones and omits some. The sample yields fewer than 150,000 clones, 84% seen once. The specimen was PBMCs or T cells enriched from blood (not recorded which). Receptors were obtained from a middle-aged man in a cohort exposed to, infected with or recovered from COVID-19 (not recorded which).

A note on this clone: The sample has other DNA sequences that encode this CDR3 too. The chain recombines TRBV7-3 with TRBJ2-1; unclear D gene. The V and J ends lost 5 bases and 4 bases respectively, with 9 bases between them. The CDR3 is 13 residues long. The V gene's germline CDR1 is SGHTA and CDR2 FQGTGA. CDR3 loop: CASSRDSYNEQFF. The CDR3 DNA follows: TGTGCCAGCAGCAGAGACTCGTACAATGAGCAGTTCTTC.

The chain is built from TRBV6-4 and TRBJ2-3; a possible D gene is TRBD1 (6 bases). Trimming removed 4 bases at V and 7 bases at J, with 12 bases between. The germline gives CDR1 MRHNA, CDR2 SNTAGT. The CDR3 runs to 13 residues. CDR3 sequence: CASSAQGTHTQYF. DNA of the CDR3: TGTGCCAGCAGTGCACAGGGTACCCATACGCAGTATTTT.

V is TRBV5-1 and J is TRBJ2-1; 8 bases map to TRBD2. J lost 4 bases, V lost 5 bases, and 5 bases had no gene match. CDR1 is SGHRS and CDR2 is YFSETQ in the germline V gene. The CDR3 runs to 14 residues. CDR3 sequence: CASSLAGPYNEQFF. CDR3 DNA: TGCGCCAGCAGTCTAGCGGGCCCTTACAATGAGCAGTTCTTC.

This clone was recorded only once. This sequence joins TRBV28 and TRBJ1-1, with D perhaps matching TRBD1 (6 bases). This CDR3 spans 14 amino acids. V was trimmed by 6 bases and J by 0 bases, leaving 11 bases between them. Looked up from germline, CDR1 is MDHEN and CDR2 is SYDVKM. In nucleotides, the CDR3 is TGTGCCAGCAGCCCCGGACAGATGAACACTGAAGCTTTCTTT. Translation: CASSPGQMNTEAFF.

The V and J genes are TRBV29-1 and TRBJ1-1; tentatively, D is TRBD1 (5 bases). Germline lookup yields CDR1 SQVTM and CDR2 ANQGSEA. The CDR3 runs 12 residues. Between the trimmed V and J ends, which lost 4 bases and 7 bases, there was a span of 13 bases. CDR3 sequence reads: CSVGSRASEAFF. The CDR3 coding sequence is TGCAGCGTTGGATCCAGGGCCAGTGAAGCTTTCTTT. Looking up the rest from reference TRBV29-1 and TRBJ1-1 gives the full variable domain: SAVISQKPSRDICQRGTSLTIQCQVDSQVTMMFWYRQQPGQSLTLIATANQGSEATYESGFVIDKFPISRPNLTFSTLTVSNMSPEDSSIYLCSVGSRASEAFFGQGTRLTVV.

This chain uses TRBV28 with TRBJ2-4; D may be TRBD1 (7 bases). The CDR3 extends over 15 amino acids. With 3 bases removed from V and 4 bases from J, the gap between germline ends came to 13 bases. Germline CDR1 reads MDHEN; CDR2 reads SYDVKM. Here the CDR3 reads CASSFEGAGKNIQYF. CDR3 bases: TGTGCCAGCAGTTTTGAGGGGGCGGGGAAAAACATTCAGTACTTC.

The chain uses TRBV11-3 and TRBJ2-3; 7 bases are a match to TRBD1. After removal of 6 bases from V and 3 bases from J, the junction contained 3 bases not matched to a gene. The CDR3 is made up of 13 amino acids. The V gene's germline CDR1 is SGHNT and CDR2 YENEEA. CDR3 coding DNA: TGTGCCAGCAGTGTACAGGGGACAGATACGCAGTATTTT. Its protein product is CASSVQGTDTQYF.

The chain has TRBV7-8 and TRBJ2-2; D remains unclear. The V and J ends lost 5 bases and 1 base respectively, with 8 bases between them. The CDR3 runs to 14 residues. Germline values: CDR1 SGHVS, CDR2 FQNEAQ. CDR3 region: CASSPSGNTGELFF. Written as DNA, the CDR3 is TGTGCCAGCAGCCCTTCGGGGAACACCGGGGAGCTGTTTTTT.

This chain joins TRBV4-1 and TRBJ2-7; tentatively, D is TRBD1 (6 bases). The CDR3 consists of 15 residues. Germline CDR1 and CDR2: MGHRA and YSYEKL. V was cut by 3 bases and J by 1 base, with 13 bases left in between. CDR3 coding DNA: TGCGCCAGCAGCCACCAACAGGGTTCATCCTACGAGCAGTACTTC. Its protein product is CASSHQQGSSYEQYF.

In nucleotides, the CDR3 is TGTGCCAGCAGTTTATGGGGGGAGTACACTGAAGCTTTCTTT. Amino acids: CASSLWGEYTEAFF. The chain has TRBV27 and TRBJ1-1, with TRBD1 as a possible D gene (5 bases). V dropped 1 base and J dropped 3 bases, with 9 bases sitting between them. Per germline, CDR1 MNHEY and CDR2 SMNVEV (reference sequence). The CDR3 is made up of 14 amino acids.

V is TRBV28 and J is TRBJ1-5, with D possibly matching TRBD1 (6 bases). The germline gives CDR1 MDHEN, CDR2 SYDVKM. This CDR3 contains 12 residues. Trimming took 5 bases from V and 10 from J, leaving 12 bases between them. This CDR3 is CASSIRTAPQHF. CDR3 in DNA: TGTGCCAGCAGTATCAGGACAGCTCCCCAGCATTTT.

This chain connects TRBV10-3 to TRBJ2-2, with a possible D match to TRBD1 (6 bases). This CDR3 has 15 amino acids. The germline V and J ends were trimmed by 6 bases and 4 bases, with 15 bases remaining between them. Per germline, CDR1 ENHRY and CDR2 SYGVKD. CDR3 coding DNA: TGTGCCATCAGCGGGTTTGGACAGAGCACCGGGGAGCTGTTTTTT. Residues: CAISGFGQSTGELFF.

CDR3 sequence: CAWRLYRASPLHF. The CDR3 bases are TGTGCCTGGAGACTTTACAGGGCATCACCCCTCCACTTT. V gene TRBV30 combines with J gene TRBJ1-6; the D gene is possibly TRBD1 (6 bases). The V and J ends lost 3 bases and 10 bases respectively, with 13 bases between them. The CDR3 is 13 residues long. The germline CDR1 and CDR2 sequences are GTSNPN and SVGIG (reference sequence).

The genes are TRBV7-2 and TRBJ1-1; tentatively, D is TRBD1 (6 bases). Germline CDR1 and CDR2: SGHTA and FQGNSA. V was shortened by 3 bases and J by 1 base, with 9 bases between the two germline ends. The CDR3 has 14 amino acids. This CDR3 reads CASSFWTENTEAFF. CDR3 sequence (DNA): TGTGCCAGCAGCTTCTGGACAGAGAACACTGAAGCTTTCTTT. The entire variable domain, with the rest obtained from reference TRBV7-2 and TRBJ1-1, is as follows: GAGVSQSPSNKVTEKGKDVELRCDPISGHTALYWYRQSLGQGLEFLIYFQGNSAPDKSGLPSDRFSAERTGGSVSTLTIQRTQQEDSAVYLCASSFWTENTEAFFGQGTRLTVV.

The chain carries TRBV19 and TRBJ1-4; tentative D call: TRBD1 (5 bases). The V end lost 11 bases, the J end lost 5 bases, and 18 bases lay between the germline ends. CDR3 size: 14 residues. The germline V gene has CDR1 LNHDA and CDR2 SQIVND (reference sequence). The CDR3: CASSGGTVNEKLFF. CDR3 coding DNA: TGTGCCTCCTCTGGGGGGACGGTGAATGAAAAACTGTTTTTT.

The gene calls are TRBV19 and TRBJ2-3; tentative D call: TRBD1 (6 bases). The CDR3 extends over 15 amino acids. Germline assignment: CDR1 LNHDA and CDR2 SQIVND (reference sequence). The ends were cut back, 4 bases at V and 4 bases at J, with 15 bases in the middle. CDR3 nucleotides: TGTGCCAGTAGTACCGACAGGTTCCCGGCAGATACGCAGTATTTT. Amino acids: CASSTDRFPADTQYF.

The J gene is TRBJ2-7, the V gene TRBV3-1 (or the pseudogene TRBV3-2); no clear D. Germline V gene sequence: CDR1 LGHDT, CDR2 YNNKEL (reference sequence). The CDR3 totals 13 residues. V lost 1 base and J 6 bases, leaving 10 bases between the germline ends. CDR3 region: CASSQVQEREQYF. CDR3 in DNA: TGTGCCAGCAGCCAAGTCCAGGAACGCGAGCAGTACTTC.

The rearrangement uses TRBV5-4 and TRBJ2-2; D gene uncertain. The CDR3 length is 13 residues. CDR1 is SGHNT, CDR2 YYREEE, per germline (reference sequence). The V gene lost 0 bases and the J gene lost 7 bases, with 7 bases spanning the gap. The CDR3 region is CASSLESDGELFF. CDR3 nucleotides: TGTGCCAGCAGCTTGGAGAGTGACGGGGAGCTGTTTTTT.

The chain uses TRBV18 and TRBJ1-6; D remains ambiguous. V gave up 3 bases and J gave up 0 bases, with 15 bases separating them. The CDR3 is 18 residues long. Per germline, CDR1 KGHSH and CDR2 LQKENI. The DNA for the CDR3 is TGTGCCAGCTCACCCTTGACCACGGAGAGCTCCTATAATTCACCCCTCCACTTT. It specifies CASSPLTTESSYNSPLHF.

CDR3 nucleotides: TGTGCCACCGTAGCGGGAGAGACGGATACGCAGTATTTT. Translated: CATVAGETDTQYF. This sequence joins TRBV28 and TRBJ2-3; 9 bases map to TRBD2. The V segment lost 10 bases and the J segment 6 bases; nucleotides outside the gene matches: 8. The CDR3 runs 13 residues. Germline CDR1 is MDHEN and CDR2 is SYDVKM.

The chain recombines TRBV28 with TRBJ1-6; a weak D match, TRBD1 (6 bases). The length of the CDR3 is 12 residues. The germline gives CDR1 MDHEN, CDR2 SYDVKM. V lost 5 bases to trimming and J lost 10 bases, with 9 bases between them. CDR3 DNA: TGTGCCAGCAGTCGACAGGTATCACCCCTCCACTTT. It is translated as CASSRQVSPLHF.

The V gene is TRBV15, the J gene TRBJ2-1; D gene unclear. The CDR3 totals 12 residues. Between the trimmed V and J ends, which lost 1 base and 9 bases, there was a span of 7 bases. The V gene's germline CDR1 is LNHNV and CDR2 YYDKDF (reference sequence). This chain's CDR3 is CATSRAFSEQFF. The DNA for the CDR3 is TGTGCCACCAGCAGAGCTTTCAGTGAGCAGTTCTTC. Based on the CDR3 plus reference TRBV15 and TRBJ2-1, the full variable domain is DAMVIQNPRYQVTQFGKPVTLSCSQTLNHNVMYWYQQKSSQAPKLLFHYYDKDFNNEADTPDNFQSRRPNTSFCFLDIRSPGLGDTAMYLCATSRAFSEQFFGPGTRLTVL.

The gene calls are TRBV7-2 and TRBJ1-2; the match to TRBD1 covers 7 bases. The CDR3 consists of 13 residues. Germline CDR1 SGHTA, CDR2 FQGNSA. The trim removed 4 bases at V and 8 bases at J, leaving 7 bases unmatched. CDR3 residues: CASSYDRVRGYTF. CDR3 DNA: TGTGCCAGCAGCTACGACAGGGTGCGGGGCTACACCTTC. Combining the CDR3 with reference TRBV7-2 and TRBJ1-2 gives the whole variable domain GAGVSQSPSNKVTEKGKDVELRCDPISGHTALYWYRQSLGQGLEFLIYFQGNSAPDKSGLPSDRFSAERTGGSVSTLTIQRTQQEDSAVYLCASSYDRVRGYTFGSGTRLTVV.

This rearrangement joins TRBV2 to TRBJ2-1; 10 bases agree with TRBD2. V shed 7 bases, J shed 0 bases, and the junction held 9 bases outside the gene matches. In germline, CDR1 is SNHLY, CDR2 FYNNEI. This CDR3 is 17 amino acids long. Here the CDR3 reads CASKRTSGSSSYNEQFF. The CDR3 DNA follows: TGTGCCAGCAAAAGGACTAGCGGATCTAGCTCCTACAATGAGCAGTTCTTC.

The V call is TRBV5-6, the J call TRBJ1-2; D might be TRBD1 (6 bases). Germline CDR1 is SGHDT and CDR2 is YYEEEE. The CDR3 has 14 residues. The ends were cut back, 0 bases at V and 7 bases at J, with 13 bases in the middle. The CDR3 DNA reads TGTGCCAGCAGCTTGGCCGGGGGGCTGGGTGGCTACACCTTC. Amino acids: CASSLAGGLGGYTF.

The V and J genes are TRBV4-1 and TRBJ1-2; D unclear. The V end was cut by 3 bases, the J end by 8 bases, with 25 bases between. CDR1 and CDR2 from the germline V gene are MGHRA and YSYEKL. The CDR3 runs 17 residues. CDR3 sequence (DNA): TGCGCCAGCAGCCAGGATGTTACAGCAACCCGAACTGGGGGCTACACCTTC. It specifies CASSQDVTATRTGGYTF.

The J gene is TRBJ1-6, the V gene TRBV27; 8 positions match TRBD1. The junction had 9 bases not matched to a gene; V was cut back by 4 bases and J by 7 bases. The CDR3 length is 16 residues. Germline V CDR1 and CDR2: MNHEY, SMNVEV (reference sequence). The CDR3 nucleotides are TGTGCCAGCAGTTCACTACGAGACAGGGGCAATTCACCCCTCCACTTT. As protein: CASSSLRDRGNSPLHF.

The chain carries TRBV14 and TRBJ1-2; D is undetermined. V dropped 5 bases and J dropped 8 bases, with 15 bases sitting between them. Germline V lookup: CDR1 SGHDN, CDR2 FVKESK. The length of the CDR3 is 13 residues. DNA for the CDR3: TGTGCCAGCAGCGAAAGACTAGCGGGGGGCTACACCTTC. It yields the protein CASSERLAGGYTF. The complete variable domain, with remaining parts taken from reference TRBV14 and TRBJ1-2, reads EAGVTQFPSHSVIEKGQTVTLRCDPISGHDNLYWYRRVMGKEIKFLLHFVKESKQDESGMPNNRFLAERTGGTYSTLKVQPAELEDSGVYFCASSERLAGGYTFGSGTRLTVV.